The entry that follows covers one T cell receptor (beta chain) sequence. V dropped 6 bases and J dropped 8; count of bases not matched to a gene: 8. The CDR3 totals 13 residues. Looked up from germline, CDR1 is MNHEY and CDR2 is SVGAGI. This sample is part of a study of blood T cell repertoires in COVID-19. Looking at the study overall: Spain, Italy and the United States supplied samples that represented acute and convalescent COVID-19. PBMCs, B-cell-depleted T cells, or T cells were the source of the cDNA or gDNA that made up the material.

Original processing methods: Nucleated cell number was recorded as an estimate derived from reference gene primer amplification. Assay used: immunoSEQ multiplex PCR; TCRdb lists only in-frame clones, some missing. V, J and clone size were drawn from that table, and D and trimming were deduced from the DNA. The table lists tens of thousands of clones, 87% of them singletons. This chain joins TRBV6-5 and TRBJ1-2, with 8 bases identical to TRBD1. Sequences were obtained from peripheral blood. This receptor was obtained from a woman between 50 and 59 years old with active or convalescent COVID-19. The CDR3 region is CASRLGQGGGYTF. The CDR3 nucleotides read TGTGCCAGCAGACTAGGACAGGGTGGGGGCTACACCTTC.